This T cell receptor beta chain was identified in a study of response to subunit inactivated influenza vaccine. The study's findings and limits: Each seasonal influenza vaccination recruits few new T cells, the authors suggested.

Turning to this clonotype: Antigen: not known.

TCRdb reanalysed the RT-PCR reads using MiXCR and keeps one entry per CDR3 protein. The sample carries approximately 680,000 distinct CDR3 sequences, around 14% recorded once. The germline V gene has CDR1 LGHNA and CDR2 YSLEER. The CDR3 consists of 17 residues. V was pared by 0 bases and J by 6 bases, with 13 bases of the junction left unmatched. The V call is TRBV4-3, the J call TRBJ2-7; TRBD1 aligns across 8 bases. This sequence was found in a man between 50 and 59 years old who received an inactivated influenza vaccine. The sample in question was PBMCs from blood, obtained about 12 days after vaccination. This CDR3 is CASSQDLWGRGPSEQYF. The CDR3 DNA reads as TGCGCCAGCAGCCAAGATCTTTGGGGCAGGGGGCCTAGCGAGCAGTACTTC.